One and the same sample provided the 31 T cell receptor beta chains below, sequenced in a study of human CD4 T cells and Enterobacteriaceae. Profiled with immunoSEQ multiplex PCR; TCRdb holds only in-frame clones, not every one. The table lists approximately 26,000 clones, about four fifths of them singletons. The memory gate held CD4+ cells that were not CD45RA+CCR7+CD95- naive cells, over 95% pure. Sequencing was done on a sample of memory CD4+ T cells from blood. The source is a human donor in good health.

The chain recombines TRBV27 with TRBJ1-2; TRBD1 aligns across 9 bases. Germline lookup yields CDR1 MNHEY and CDR2 SMNVEV (reference sequence). Germline trimming cut 5 bases from V and 8 bases from J; bases unmatched to any gene: 6. There are 13 residues in the CDR3. The CDR3 here is CASSTGQGRGYTF. The CDR3 region has the DNA TGTGCCAGCAGTACGGGACAGGGTAGAGGCTACACCTTC.

V is TRBV7-8 and J is TRBJ2-6, with unresolved D. Germline lookup yields CDR1 SGHVS and CDR2 FQNEAQ. V lost 5 bases, J lost 5 bases, and 22 bases lay in between. The CDR3 runs to 18 residues. The CDR3 region is CASSRVTYPQSRANVLTF. For the CDR3, the DNA is TGTGCCAGCAGCAGGGTAACGTACCCACAAAGTCGGGCCAACGTCCTGACTTTC.

V usage is TRBV18 and J usage is TRBJ2-1; 8 nucleotides align to TRBD2. The CDR3 is made up of 18 amino acids. Trimming removed 3 bases from V and 0 bases from J; junction bases left unmatched: 10. Germline CDR1 KGHSH, CDR2 LQKENI. The CDR3 loop reads CASSPLSRGAISYNEQFF. As DNA, the CDR3 is TGTGCCAGCTCACCCTTGTCGCGGGGGGCAATCTCCTACAATGAGCAGTTCTTC.

This chain uses TRBV28 with TRBJ2-7; maybe TRBD2 (7 bases). CDR3 length: 14 amino acids. CDR1 is MDHEN, CDR2 SYDVKM, per germline. V shed 6 bases and J shed 5 bases, with 17 bases lying between them. CDR3 in DNA: TGTGCCAGCAGGCTTGGGGGGGCGCAGGACGAGCAGTACTTC. The encoded protein is CASRLGGAQDEQYF.

The chain employs TRBV7-3 and TRBJ2-1; 7 bases map to TRBD2. Germline CDR1 is SGHTA and CDR2 is FQGTGA. Trimming cost V 2 bases and J 0 bases; bases outside gene matches: 13. The length of the CDR3 is 19 residues. The CDR3 DNA follows: TGTGCCAGCAGCTTACGTTCGGGAGGCCTGGTAAGCTCCTACAATGAGCAGTTCTTC. This gives the protein CASSLRSGGLVSSYNEQFF.

The V call is TRBV5-1, the J call TRBJ1-4; D is perhaps TRBD1 (6 bases). This CDR3 comprises 14 residues. Between the trimmed V and J ends, which lost 4 bases and 5 bases, there was a span of 12 bases. Germline assignment: CDR1 SGHRS and CDR2 YFSETQ. The CDR3 here is CASSHGTRNEKLFF. The CDR3 nucleotides read TGCGCCAGCAGCCACGGGACAAGAAATGAAAAACTGTTTTTT.

This clone was counted once. The chain has TRBV19 and TRBJ1-5; 10 bases match TRBD1. With 3 bases clipped from V and 2 bases from J, the junction kept 7 bases outside the gene matches. Germline V lookup: CDR1 LNHDA, CDR2 SQIVND (reference sequence). The length of the CDR3 is 17 residues. The CDR3: CASSMGTGERGNQPQHF. The CDR3 DNA reads as TGTGCCAGTAGTATGGGGACAGGGGAGCGTGGCAATCAGCCCCAGCATTTT.

The rearrangement joins TRBV19 to TRBJ1-1; D gene unclear. Germline loops: CDR1 LNHDA, CDR2 SQIVND (reference sequence). The ends were cut back, 3 bases at V and 0 bases at J, with 20 bases in the middle. The CDR3 is 18 amino acids. Here the CDR3 reads CASSILVFGRPMNTEAFF. CDR3 DNA sequence: TGTGCCAGTAGTATCCTCGTATTCGGCCGGCCGATGAACACTGAAGCTTTCTTT.

The chain combines TRBV6-1 with TRBJ1-1, with 7 bases matching TRBD1. The length of the CDR3 is 16 residues. V shed 3 bases and J 2 bases; nucleotides not matched to a gene: 9. Germline V CDR1 and CDR2: MNHNS, SASEGT. The CDR3 coding sequence is TGTGCCAGCAGTGAGCAGGGGGGCGGGATTAACACTGAAGCTTTCTTT. Its translation: CASSEQGGGINTEAFF.

The chain recombines TRBV5-1 with TRBJ2-6; a weak D match, TRBD1 (5 bases). This CDR3 has 17 amino acids. In germline, CDR1 is SGHRS, CDR2 YFSETQ. V dropped 3 bases and J dropped 0 bases, with 13 bases sitting between them. CDR3 sequence: CASSSTDSSSGANVLTF. DNA for the CDR3: TGCGCCAGCAGCTCGACCGACAGTAGCTCTGGGGCCAACGTCCTGACTTTC. Complete variable domain (other parts from reference TRBV5-1 and TRBJ2-6): KAGVTQTPRYLIKTRGQQVTLSCSPISGHRSVSWYQQTPGQGLQFLFEYFSETQRNKGNFPGRFSGRQFSNSRSEMNVSTLELGDSALYLCASSSTDSSSGANVLTFGAGSRLTVL.

The CDR3 nucleotides are TGCGCCAGCAGCTTGACAGTGACAGGGGGCAGCACTGAAGCTTTCTTT. Protein sequence: CASSLTVTGGSTEAFF. The J gene is TRBJ1-1, the V gene TRBV5-1; 10 bases line up with TRBD1. Germline V gene lookup returns CDR1 SGHRS and CDR2 YFSETQ. The CDR3 is made up of 16 amino acids. Trimming cost V 1 base and J 4 bases; bases outside gene matches: 7. Together with reference TRBV5-1 and TRBJ1-1, the CDR3 gives the full variable domain: KAGVTQTPRYLIKTRGQQVTLSCSPISGHRSVSWYQQTPGQGLQFLFEYFSETQRNKGNFPGRFSGRQFSNSRSEMNVSTLELGDSALYLCASSLTVTGGSTEAFFGQGTRLTVV.

This clone showed up just a few times. This sample also contains other DNA sequences that code for the same CDR3. The chain uses TRBV11-3 and TRBJ1-6; the match to TRBD1 covers 8 bases. V shed 5 bases, J shed 14 bases, and the junction held 11 bases outside the gene matches. Germline V gives CDR1 SGHNT, CDR2 YENEEA. CDR3 length: 14 residues. For the CDR3, the DNA is TGTGCCAGCAGCCGTGACAGGGGACGAGGAGCCCTCCACTTT. This sequence encodes CASSRDRGRGALHF.

The chain links TRBV28 to TRBJ2-1; TRBD2 aligns across 7 bases. The trim removed 6 bases at V and 10 bases at J, leaving 12 bases unmatched. CDR1 MDHEN and CDR2 SYDVKM come from the germline V gene. The CDR3 has 14 amino acids. In DNA, the CDR3 is TGTGCCAGCAGCTCCCCTTCGACTAGCTGGGAGCAGTTCTTC. Protein: CASSSPSTSWEQFF.

As to this clone: The junction and the germline gene differ at one end; a read error may be behind it. This chain links TRBV2 with TRBJ1-1; D perhaps matches TRBD1 (5 bases). Germline V CDR1 and CDR2: SNHLY, FYNNEI. The CDR3 length is 15 residues. In nucleotides, the CDR3 is TGTGCCAGCAGGGAAGAAACAGGATCGCTCACTGAAGCTTTCTTT. Translating gives CASREETGSLTEAFF.

J is TRBJ1-1 and V is TRBV4-1; D remains unclear. Germline V lookup: CDR1 MGHRA, CDR2 YSYEKL. The CDR3 consists of 15 residues. Trimming took off 1 base at V and 4 bases at J, with 13 bases between the two ends. The CDR3 nucleotides are TGCGCCAGCAGCCAAGTAATGGGGTCGGGCACTGAAGCTTTCTTT. It encodes CASSQVMGSGTEAFF.

This clone was recorded once. CDR3 nucleotide sequence: TGTGCCAGCAGTTTAAGAGGGCACACCATATATTTT. As protein: CASSLRGHTIYF. The V gene is TRBV28, the J gene TRBJ1-3; D unresolved. Per germline, CDR1 MDHEN and CDR2 SYDVKM. This CDR3 contains 12 residues. V was trimmed by 2 bases and J by 8 bases, leaving 7 bases between them.

This clone was seen just once. The chain uses TRBV7-9 and TRBJ2-1, with TRBD2 as a possible D gene (7 bases). The CDR3 has 16 residues. CDR1 is SEHNR, CDR2 FQNEAQ, per germline (reference sequence). Deletions cut 7 bases from V and 6 bases from J, with 22 bases between. The CDR3 region is CASNPGRGAISNEQFF. The DNA of the CDR3 is TGTGCCAGCAACCCTGGCCGGGGGGCGATAAGCAATGAGCAGTTCTTC.

The chain recombines TRBV7-8 with TRBJ2-3, with D possibly TRBD2 on 5 matching bases. The CDR3 loop spans 15 amino acids. Looked up from germline, CDR1 is SGHVS and CDR2 is FQNEAQ. V was shortened by 0 bases and J by 2 bases, with 9 bases between the two germline ends. The CDR3 loop reads CASSLAQRHTDTQYF. The CDR3 DNA sequence: TGTGCCAGCAGCTTAGCTCAGCGGCACACAGATACGCAGTATTTT.

The rearrangement links TRBV4-2 to TRBJ1-5, with TRBD1 as a possible D gene (6 bases). Germline V gives CDR1 LGHNA, CDR2 YNFKEQ. This CDR3 is 17 amino acids long. Trimming pared 4 bases from V and 0 bases from J, leaving 16 bases between. The CDR3 here is CASSLQGQANSNQPQHF. The CDR3 DNA is TGTGCCAGCAGCCTGCAGGGGCAAGCCAATAGCAATCAGCCCCAGCATTTT.

This clone was seen only a few times. The chain combines TRBV11-3 with TRBJ2-1; D uncertain. The germline gives CDR1 SGHNT, CDR2 YENEEA. The germline V and J ends were trimmed by 0 bases and 9 bases, with 15 bases remaining between them. The CDR3 has 15 residues. The CDR3 sequence is CASSLEALRGSEQFF. The CDR3 bases are TGTGCCAGCAGCTTAGAAGCGCTCCGTGGTAGTGAGCAGTTCTTC.

This sequence joins TRBV30 and TRBJ2-7, with D perhaps TRBD1 (6 bases). The V and J ends lost 4 bases and 2 bases respectively, with 18 bases between them. Germline CDR1 and CDR2: GTSNPN and SVGIG (reference sequence). This CDR3 is 15 amino acids long. The CDR3 nucleotides read TGTGCCTGGACCAGTGTAGAGACAGGCGCCTACGAGCAGTACTTC. Amino acid sequence: CAWTSVETGAYEQYF.

This clone was observed once. This chain links TRBV11-2 with TRBJ2-5; 12 nucleotides line up with TRBD2. CDR1 is SGHAT, CDR2 FQNNGV, per germline. This CDR3 contains 14 residues. V dropped 3 bases and J dropped 8; count of bases not matched to a gene: 4. DNA of the CDR3: TGTGCCAGCAGCTTTACTAGCGGGGGGCCAACCCAGTACTTC. Translated: CASSFTSGGPTQYF.

The gene calls are TRBV19 and TRBJ2-7, with 15 bases aligning to TRBD2. Germline V CDR1 and CDR2: LNHDA, SQIVND (reference sequence). This CDR3 contains 14 residues. V lost 7 bases and J lost 7; bases outside the gene matches: 5. For the CDR3, the DNA is TGTGCCAGTAACCGGGGACTAGCGGGGGGAGAGCAGTACTTC. This sequence encodes CASNRGLAGGEQYF.

This clone has a handful of counts. The V call is TRBV9, the J call TRBJ1-1; maybe TRBD1 (5 bases). Germline-derived CDR1 and CDR2 are SGDLS and YYNGEE. V was trimmed by 3 bases and J by 1 base, leaving 16 bases between them. This CDR3 region has 16 residues. CDR3 sequence: CASSALPDMRNTEAFF. The DNA of the CDR3 is TGTGCCAGCAGCGCCCTGCCGGACATGAGGAACACTGAAGCTTTCTTT.

The chain carries TRBV7-2 and TRBJ2-3; the match to TRBD2 covers 8 bases. V dropped 3 bases and J dropped 0; count of bases not matched to a gene: 5. The CDR3 is made up of 16 amino acids. Germline CDR1 SGHTA, CDR2 FQGNSA. CDR3 in amino acids: CASSFDTSGSTDTQYF. CDR3 DNA: TGTGCCAGCAGCTTCGATACTAGCGGAAGCACAGATACGCAGTATTTT.

The rearrangement joins TRBV19 to TRBJ2-7; 7 nucleotides agree with TRBD1. Per the germline V gene, CDR1 is LNHDA and CDR2 is SQIVND (reference sequence). V lost 6 bases to trimming and J lost 0 bases; unmatched junction nucleotides: 5. CDR3 size: 14 residues. CDR3 sequence: CASRDRRFSYEQYF. The CDR3 nucleotides are TGTGCCAGTAGGGACAGGAGGTTCTCCTACGAGCAGTACTTC.

This clone was observed a single time. The gene calls are TRBV5-1 and TRBJ2-4; the D gene is possibly TRBD2 (5 bases). In germline, CDR1 is SGHRS, CDR2 YFSETQ. Trimming took 4 bases from V and 0 from J, leaving 11 bases between them. The CDR3 covers 15 residues. The CDR3 DNA reads TGCGCCAGCAGCCTGGACTTGGGAGCCAAAAACATTCAGTACTTC. This codes for CASSLDLGAKNIQYF.

The V and J genes are TRBV5-1 and TRBJ1-2; D perhaps matches TRBD1 (5 bases). From germline, CDR1 is SGHRS and CDR2 YFSETQ. The V gene lost 2 bases and the J gene lost 4 bases, with 12 bases spanning the gap. There are 14 residues in the CDR3. The CDR3 spells CASSFSGTSYGYTF. As DNA, the CDR3 is TGCGCCAGCAGCTTCTCCGGGACGAGCTATGGCTACACCTTC.

The J gene is TRBJ1-4, the V gene TRBV4-2; D perhaps matches TRBD1 (5 bases). V shed 4 bases and J shed 0 bases, with 9 bases lying between them. Germline V CDR1 and CDR2: LGHNA, YNFKEQ. The CDR3 totals 15 residues. The CDR3 loop is CASSRGDATNEKLFF. CDR3 DNA: TGTGCCAGCAGCCGAGGGGATGCAACTAATGAAAAACTGTTTTTT.

This chain uses TRBV6-1 with TRBJ1-4; no reliable D call. Germline values: CDR1 MNHNS, CDR2 SASEGT. The CDR3 is made up of 13 amino acids. V lost 2 bases, J lost 8 bases, and 9 bases lay in between. In DNA form, the CDR3 reads TGTGCCAGCAGTGAATGGATTGGGGAAAAACTGTTTTTT. Protein: CASSEWIGEKLFF.

The genes are TRBV20-1 and TRBJ1-2, with D maybe TRBD1 (5 bases). The V end was cut by 3 bases, the J end by 7 bases, with 9 bases between. Germline V lookup: CDR1 DFQATT, CDR2 SNEGSKA (reference sequence). The CDR3 runs 11 residues. The CDR3 coding sequence is TGCAGTGCTAGTGAGGGGCTTGGCTACACCTTC. Residues: CSASEGLGYTF.